These 19 T cell receptor beta chains came from one sample sequenced in a study of T-cell memory formation after mild COVID-19. TCRdb reprocessed the 5' RACE reads via MiXCR and lists one record per CDR3 protein. The repertoire holds 400,000 to 500,000 distinct CDR3 sequences, with roughly 18% as singletons. Sequencing used PBMCs or a T cell subset sorted from them (not recorded which). The receptors here all came from a man aged 18 to 30 who had mild COVID-19 (a few samples of this study predate the infection). Cell type and time point are not known.

The genes are TRBV4-2 and TRBJ2-1, with 8 bases identical to TRBD2. The CDR3 is 16 residues long. Germline lookup yields CDR1 LGHNA and CDR2 YNFKEQ. The V and J ends lost 3 bases and 1 base, in that order; junction bases with no gene match: 5. DNA of the CDR3: TGTGCCAGCAGCCACACCGGGACTAGGTCCTACAATGAGCAGTTCTTC. Protein sequence: CASSHTGTRSYNEQFF.

This chain uses TRBV4-2 with TRBJ2-6, with D maybe TRBD1 (6 bases). The CDR3 length is 16 residues. Germline V gene sequence: CDR1 LGHNA, CDR2 YNFKEQ. V shed 5 bases and J shed 4 bases, with 15 bases lying between them. CDR3 in DNA: TGTGCCAGCAGCTCAACAGGGCTGGGAGGGGCCAACGTCCTGACTTTC. It encodes CASSSTGLGGANVLTF.

There are a few counts of this clonotype. The gene calls are TRBV10-3 and TRBJ1-2; unclear D gene. The CDR3 consists of 14 residues. Trimming left V 3 bases short and J 7 bases short, with 15 bases between. Germline V gene sequence: CDR1 ENHRY, CDR2 SYGVKD. The CDR3 DNA is TGTGCCATCAGTGATGTCTTAGGCGAGGCTGGCTACACCTTC. The encoded protein is CAISDVLGEAGYTF.

This clonotype was seen a few times. This chain uses TRBV30 with TRBJ1-3; D is uncertain. Trimming removed 2 bases at V and 4 bases at J, with 9 bases between. The CDR3 has 13 amino acids. Germline-derived CDR1 and CDR2 are GTSNPN and SVGIG (reference sequence). The CDR3 protein is CAWSPIVGNTIYF. The DNA for the CDR3 is TGTGCCTGGAGTCCCATCGTCGGAAACACCATATATTTT.

This clonotype was counted between two and nine times. This CDR3 is CATSEARLNQPQHF. CDR3 sequence (DNA): TGTGCCACCAGTGAAGCCAGGCTCAATCAGCCCCAGCATTTT. The rearrangement links TRBV24-1 to TRBJ1-5; D gene ambiguous. CDR1 is KGHDR and CDR2 is SFDVKD in the germline V gene. CDR3 size: 14 residues. Trimming cost V 4 bases and J 3 bases, with 9 bases left between them.

The genes are TRBV14 and TRBJ2-3, with a possible D match to TRBD1 (8 bases). V was trimmed by 8 bases and J by 3 bases, leaving 18 bases between them. From germline, CDR1 is SGHDN and CDR2 FVKESK. The CDR3 is 15 amino acids. Written as DNA, the CDR3 is TGTGCCAGCCGCCCACAGGGGGGGTTGACAGATACGCAGTATTTT. Translating gives CASRPQGGLTDTQYF.

The chain has TRBV12-3 or TRBV12-4 and TRBJ2-6, with a possible D match to TRBD1 (6 bases). The CDR3 covers 19 residues. V was pared by 2 bases and J by 3 bases, with 20 bases between. CDR3 coding DNA: TGTGCCAGCAGTTTACGGACAGACCCTAGGTCAGGTGGGGCCAACGTCCTGACTTTC. As protein: CASSLRTDPRSGGANVLTF.

CDR3 in amino acids: CASSYGERGNTGELFF. In nucleotides, the CDR3 is TGTGCCAGCAGTTACGGGGAAAGGGGGAACACCGGGGAGCTGTTTTTT. The chain employs TRBV6-5 and TRBJ2-2, with D tentatively TRBD1 (5 bases). The germline V gene has CDR1 MNHEY and CDR2 SVGAGI. V was trimmed by 2 bases and J by 1 base, leaving 11 bases between them. The CDR3 is 16 amino acids.

This clonotype was seen a few times. The V call is TRBV11-2, the J call TRBJ1-2; TRBD1 aligns across 9 bases. Germline V gene lookup returns CDR1 SGHAT and CDR2 FQNNGV. This CDR3 comprises 14 residues. J was trimmed by 4 bases and V by 5 bases; bases with no gene match: 5. The CDR3: CASSMTGGFYGYTF. The CDR3 DNA reads TGTGCCAGCAGCATGACAGGGGGGTTCTATGGCTACACCTTC.

The chain uses TRBV5-1 and TRBJ2-1; D gene unclear. The CDR3 is made up of 13 amino acids. Germline V gene sequence: CDR1 SGHRS, CDR2 YFSETQ. With 2 bases removed from V and 0 bases from J, the gap between germline ends came to 3 bases. CDR3 protein: CASSFTSYNEQFF. In DNA, the CDR3 is TGCGCCAGCAGCTTTACCTCCTACAATGAGCAGTTCTTC.

The genes are TRBV2 and TRBJ1-5; TRBD1 is a possible D gene (6 bases). The CDR3 consists of 16 residues. Trimming left V 6 bases short and J 0 bases short, with 15 bases between. Germline CDR1 reads SNHLY; CDR2 reads FYNNEI. The CDR3 nucleotides are TGTGCCAGCAGCGACAACGGGGGGCCTAGCAATCAGCCCCAGCATTTT. It codes for CASSDNGGPSNQPQHF.

This rearrangement joins TRBV20-1 to TRBJ2-7; 7 bases are shared with TRBD1. The J segment lost 2 bases and the V segment lost 8 bases, leaving 3 bases of the junction unmatched. Germline V lookup: CDR1 DFQATT, CDR2 SNEGSKA (reference sequence). The CDR3 has 11 amino acids. CDR3 sequence (DNA): TGCAGTCCCGACAGGGCCTACGAGCAGTACGTC. Protein: CSPDRAYEQYV.

This clonotype occurred a few times. The gene calls are TRBV20-1 and TRBJ1-2; 8 nucleotides line up with TRBD1. The CDR3 is 15 amino acids. Germline CDR1 reads DFQATT; CDR2 reads SNEGSKA (reference sequence). After removal of 3 bases from V and 1 base from J, the junction contained 7 bases not matched to a gene. CDR3 nucleotide sequence: TGCAGTGCTAGGGGAGACAGGGGCCGTAACTATGGCTACACCTTC. Its protein is CSARGDRGRNYGYTF.

The V call is TRBV7-9, the J call TRBJ2-3; TRBD2 aligns across 9 bases. Germline lookup yields CDR1 SEHNR and CDR2 FQNEAQ (reference sequence). The CDR3 runs 18 residues. The trim removed 5 bases at V and 1 base at J, leaving 13 bases unmatched. Here the CDR3 DNA reads TGTGCCAGCAGCCTCTCGCGGGGGGGCCGGTTTGGCACAGATACGCAGTATTTT. Its translation: CASSLSRGGRFGTDTQYF.

V is TRBV7-2 and J is TRBJ2-5, with 15 bases identical to TRBD2. This CDR3 has 19 residues. V trimming: 0 bases; J trimming: 1 base; junction bases outside the gene matches: 6. Germline assignment: CDR1 SGHTA and CDR2 FQGNSA. CDR3 sequence reads: CASSLAQGLAGGSQETQYF. The CDR3 DNA sequence: TGTGCCAGCAGCTTAGCCCAGGGACTAGCGGGGGGATCCCAAGAGACCCAGTACTTC.

The rearrangement uses TRBV4-3 and TRBJ1-4; tentative D call: TRBD1 (5 bases). This CDR3 comprises 20 residues. CDR1 LGHNA and CDR2 YSLEER come from the germline V gene. The V end lost 0 bases, the J end lost 5 bases, and 25 bases lay between the germline ends. The CDR3 region has the DNA TGCGCCAGCAGCCAAGATCTTCCGGCAGGGCGGTCCGTCTCGAATGAAAAACTGTTTTTT. Translating gives CASSQDLPAGRSVSNEKLFF.

This clonotype was counted a few times. The chain employs TRBV20-1 and TRBJ2-7, with D perhaps TRBD1 (5 bases). V was cut by 3 bases and J by 4 bases, with 13 bases left in between. This CDR3 has 13 amino acids. From germline, CDR1 is DFQATT and CDR2 SNEGSKA (reference sequence). CDR3 in DNA: TGCAGTGCTAGCGAAGGGGTGGGTTACGAGCAGTACTTC. It translates to CSASEGVGYEQYF.

This clonotype was picked up one time. The chain carries TRBV5-1 and TRBJ1-2, with D uncertain. CDR1 SGHRS and CDR2 YFSETQ come from the germline V gene. CDR3 length: 15 residues. Trimming took 4 bases from V and 8 from J, leaving 21 bases between them. The DNA for the CDR3 is TGCGCCAGCAGCCGGGCGGGGAGCTCTATCCAGGGCTACACCTTC. Residues: CASSRAGSSIQGYTF. Using reference TRBV5-1 and TRBJ1-2 for the parts outside the CDR3, the full variable domain is KAGVTQTPRYLIKTRGQQVTLSCSPISGHRSVSWYQQTPGQGLQFLFEYFSETQRNKGNFPGRFSGRQFSNSRSEMNVSTLELGDSALYLCASSRAGSSIQGYTFGSGTRLTVV.

V and J are TRBV7-9 and TRBJ1-4; D might be TRBD1 (5 bases). The germline V gene encodes CDR1 SEHNR and CDR2 FQNEAQ (reference sequence). This CDR3 comprises 17 residues. Trimming pared 1 base from V and 6 bases from J, leaving 18 bases between. Here the CDR3 DNA reads TGTGCCAGCAGCTTAGTCGCGGGGACCACAGGTTATGAAAAACTGTTTTTT. Residues: CASSLVAGTTGYEKLFF.